The entry that follows covers one T cell receptor (beta chain) sequence. Its antigen is undetermined. The entry originates in a study of monozygotic twins with inflammatory bowel disease. Study results and limitations: Twins with IBD were found to have lower TCRbeta diversity (inverse Simpson) than healthy co-twins.

Through template switching, UMIs that included a 6-nucleotide sample barcode were added. cDNA encoding TCRalpha and TCRbeta underwent two nested PCRs of roughly 17 and 9 cycles, each of which was followed by bead purification. Using the 5' RACE reads, TCRdb records one entry per CDR3 protein without DNA. Its table records 350,000 to 400,000 distinct CDR3 sequences. The authors isolated total RNA from whole blood without sorting T cells. The germline V gene encodes CDR1 MGHDK and CDR2 SYGVNS. This CDR3 has 14 amino acids. The genes are TRBV25-1 and TRBJ2-7. The TCR sequence derives from a human donor with ulcerative colitis or Crohn's disease, or a healthy co-twin of an affected twin (not recorded which). Sequencing used blood. CDR3 region: CASSYAVGAYEQYF.